The 11 T cell receptor beta chains below come from one sample, sequenced in a study of beta chain features in type 1 diabetes. Expressed TCRB transcripts got sequenced, as all isolated RNA was reverse transcribed. TCRdb keeps only in-frame clones here, not all; method: immunoSEQ multiplex PCR. The sample contains 600,000 to 700,000 clones, around 12% of which appear only once. These receptors lack a known antigen. Study outcomes and limitations: Moderate yet significant TCRB CDR3 shortening was seen in Type 1 diabetes patients in all four CD4+ subsets.

The sample comprised naive CD4+ T cells from blood. These receptors all stem from a man aged 25-45 years with type 1 diabetes.

V usage is TRBV2 and J usage is TRBJ1-4, with D possibly matching TRBD1 (5 bases). The germline V gene encodes CDR1 SNHLY and CDR2 FYNNEI. CDR3 size: 15 residues. Trimming took off 6 bases at V and 6 bases at J, with 17 bases between the two ends. The CDR3 nucleotides read TGTGCCAGCAGCCCCAGACTGGGGGAAGATGAAAAACTGTTTTTT. The encoded protein is CASSPRLGEDEKLFF.

A few counts support this clone. The genes are TRBV7-9 and TRBJ2-3; D call uncertain. The length of the CDR3 is 16 residues. V lost 5 bases and J 3 bases, leaving 18 bases between the germline ends. The germline CDR1 and CDR2 sequences are SEHNR and FQNEAQ (reference sequence). In nucleotides, the CDR3 is TGTGCCAGCAGCAAATTGGACCCATGGGTGACAGATACGCAGTATTTT. This codes for CASSKLDPWVTDTQYF.

This clone occurred a few times. The genes are TRBV11-3 and TRBJ1-3; D unclear. V was pared by 5 bases and J by 4 bases, with 3 bases between. The CDR3 has 11 amino acids. Germline CDR1 and CDR2: SGHNT and YENEEA. The CDR3 loop is CASSVGNTIYF. Written as DNA, the CDR3 is TGTGCCAGCAGCGTCGGAAACACCATATATTTT.

The chain links TRBV29-1 to TRBJ2-2, with D hard to call. The CDR3 sequence is 13 residues long. Germline CDR1 SQVTM, CDR2 ANQGSEA. Between the trimmed V and J ends, which lost 1 base and 4 bases, there was a span of 7 bases. The chain's CDR3 is CSVEAGSTGELFF. The CDR3 DNA is TGCAGCGTTGAAGCCGGGTCCACCGGGGAGCTGTTTTTT.

This clone came up a few times. This chain joins TRBV5-6 and TRBJ2-1, with D uncertain. This CDR3 spans 11 amino acids. V dropped 3 bases and J dropped 8 bases, with 6 bases sitting between them. CDR1 is SGHDT and CDR2 is YYEEEE in the germline V gene. The CDR3 spells CASSSNDEQFF. CDR3 coding DNA: TGTGCCAGCAGCTCCAATGATGAGCAGTTCTTC.

This clone has more than one count but fewer than ten. V and J are TRBV6-5 and TRBJ2-3; no clear D gene. Trimming stripped 5 bases from V and 5 bases from J, with 8 bases between. The germline V gene has CDR1 MNHEY and CDR2 SVGAGI. The CDR3 has 12 amino acids. CDR3 coding DNA: TGTGCCAGCAGTCCCGTTGGAGATACGCAGTATTTT. This gives the protein CASSPVGDTQYF.

In this sample, this clone turned up a few times. V gene TRBV29-1 combines with J gene TRBJ2-7; TRBD1 matches at 9 bases. The CDR3 sequence is 14 residues long. Germline V gives CDR1 SQVTM, CDR2 ANQGSEA. Trimming removed 6 bases from V and 3 bases from J; junction bases left unmatched: 9. CDR3 in DNA: TGCAGCGTGCAGCCGACAGGGGGGGGCTACGAGCAGTACTTC. This codes for CSVQPTGGGYEQYF.

The CDR3 nucleotides are TGTGCCAGCAGCCGCCCGACAGGGGGCGAGCAGTACTTC. It is translated as CASSRPTGGEQYF. The genes are TRBV14 and TRBJ2-7, with 9 bases identical to TRBD1. CDR1 and CDR2 (germline): SGHDN, FVKESK. This CDR3 comprises 13 residues. Trimming cost V 4 bases and J 6 bases; bases outside gene matches: 4.

This clone was seen a handful of times. Other DNA sequences in this specimen translate into the identical CDR3. This chain links TRBV12-5 with TRBJ1-1, with D possibly TRBD1 on 6 matching bases. The V and J ends lost 6 bases and 2 bases respectively, with 10 bases between them. The CDR3 loop spans 13 amino acids. Germline CDR1 and CDR2: LGHNT and FRNRAP. DNA of the CDR3: TGTGCTAGTGGATCGGACAGAAACACTGAAGCTTTCTTT. Translation gives CASGSDRNTEAFF.

J is TRBJ1-2 and V is TRBV25-1; D is uncertain. This CDR3 spans 14 amino acids. Trimming pared 5 bases from V and 0 bases from J, leaving 10 bases between. From germline, CDR1 is MGHDK and CDR2 SYGVNS. The CDR3 sequence is CASSPEGTNYGYTF. The CDR3 coding sequence is TGTGCCAGCAGTCCTGAAGGGACTAACTATGGCTACACCTTC.

As concerns this clone: The same CDR3 arises from other DNA sequences in this sample as well. The rearrangement joins TRBV30 to TRBJ1-5, with D hard to call. This CDR3 region has 12 residues. Germline CDR1 reads GTSNPN; CDR2 reads SVGIG (reference sequence). Trimming took off 0 bases at V and 6 bases at J, with 6 bases between the two ends. DNA of the CDR3: TGTGCCTGGAGTGTACTCGGTCAGCCCCAGCATTTT. Protein product: CAWSVLGQPQHF. Drawing the rest from reference TRBV30 and TRBJ1-5, the complete variable domain is SQTIHQWPATLVQPVGSPLSLECTVEGTSNPNLYWYRQAAGRGLQLLFYSVGIGQISSEVPQNLSASRPQDRQFILSSKKLLLSDSGFYLCAWSVLGQPQHFGDGTRLSIL.